The 8 T cell receptor beta chains listed next were all sequenced from one sample in a study of spatial heterogeneity in lung cancer. Study findings and constraints: The study found that expanded intratumoral alpha and beta TCR counts tracked tumor mutation counts.

Time point meaning: sample taken at primary tumor resection. No antigens are known for them. One entry per CDR3 protein, called by TCRdb with MiXCR from the 5' RACE reads. The sample records a few thousand distinct CDR3 sequences, under 15% being singletons. The sample here was lung tumor tissue, taken at surgery. These receptors were collected from a female donor with early-stage non-small cell lung cancer.

To note about this clonotype: As an off-target read in a library built for alpha chains, this beta chain has a frequency of little significance. This chain joins TRBV4-2 and TRBJ2-3; no clear D. The CDR3 runs to 15 residues. The germline V gene has CDR1 LGHNA and CDR2 YNFKEQ. V dropped 6 bases and J dropped 0 bases, with 13 bases sitting between them. The CDR3 sequence: CASSPRLASTDTQYF. DNA for the CDR3: TGTGCCAGCAGTCCTCGGCTGGCTAGCACAGATACGCAGTATTTT.

A word on this clonotype: This beta chain came through as a stray read in a library set up for alpha chains, and its size says little. The V gene is TRBV4-3, the J gene TRBJ2-3; TRBD2 matches 10 bases. CDR3 length equals 16 residues. The V and J ends lost 1 base and 1 base, in that order; junction bases with no gene match: 2. Germline CDR1 is LGHNA and CDR2 is YSLEER. The CDR3 DNA reads TGCGCCAGCAGCCAAGGGACTAGCGGCCGCACAGATACGCAGTATTTT. The encoded protein is CASSQGTSGRTDTQYF.

By frequency in the sample, this clonotype is large. Within a library made for alpha chains, this beta chain is off target, and its count is uninformative. The J gene is TRBJ1-6, the V gene TRBV20-1; unclear D gene. V was trimmed by 1 base and J by 3 bases, leaving 7 bases between them. Germline CDR1 and CDR2: DFQATT and SNEGSKA (reference sequence). The CDR3 is 14 residues long. CDR3 DNA sequence: TGCAGTGCTAGAGTTGAGGTCTATAATTCACCCCTCCACTTT. It is translated as CSARVEVYNSPLHF.

This clonotype was recorded at least ten times. This beta chain was picked up by a library intended for alpha chains and is off target, so its count carries little meaning. This sequence joins TRBV7-3 and TRBJ1-4; D uncertain. Germline CDR1 is SGHTA and CDR2 is FQGTGA. V was clipped by 4 bases and J by 12 bases, with 9 bases between them. This CDR3 has 11 amino acids. CDR3 sequence: CASSSGGELFF. The CDR3 region has the DNA TGTGCCAGCAGCTCGGGCGGGGAACTGTTTTTT. Combining the CDR3 with reference TRBV7-3 and TRBJ1-4 gives the whole variable domain GAGVSQTPSNKVTEKGKYVELRCDPISGHTALYWYRQSLGQGPEFLIYFQGTGAADDSGLPNDRFFAVRPEGSVSTLKIQRTERGDSAVYLCASSSGGELFFGSGTQLSVL.

This clonotype is medium-sized (0.01 to 0.1%) by share. Because this beta chain is a stray read in a library intended to capture alpha chains, its abundance should not be given much weight. The chain links TRBV12-3 or TRBV12-4 to TRBJ1-3; no firm D call. This CDR3 has 16 residues. V was trimmed by 3 bases and J by 3 bases, leaving 15 bases between them. The CDR3 sequence is CASSLVQSIFGNTIYF. The CDR3 DNA sequence: TGTGCCAGCAGTTTGGTTCAGTCAATCTTTGGAAACACCATATATTTT.

Turning to this clonotype: This beta chain turned up in a library designed for alpha chains; as an off-target read, its abundance says little. CDR3 amino acids: CASSYVGSNYGYTF. The CDR3 DNA is TGTGCCAGCAGTTACGTCGGCAGCAACTATGGCTACACCTTC. The chain carries TRBV6-2 or TRBV6-3 and TRBJ1-2, with D hard to call. Germline values: CDR1 MNHEY, CDR2 SVGEGT. Trimming pared 2 bases from V and 2 bases from J, leaving 9 bases between. The CDR3 totals 14 residues.

This clonotype was counted many times. A library made for alpha chains picked up this beta chain off target, so its size means little. This chain uses TRBV10-3 with TRBJ2-7, with 10 bases that match TRBD2. J gave up 2 bases and V 6 bases, and 4 bases lay outside the gene matches. Germline assignment: CDR1 ENHRY and CDR2 SYGVKD. This CDR3 comprises 14 residues. In nucleotides, the CDR3 is TGTGCCATCAGGTCTAGCGGGGGAACCTACGAGCAGTACTTC. Its translation: CAIRSSGGTYEQYF.

Comment on this clonotype: This beta chain appears as a stray read in a library generated for alpha chains; its size is not informative. The rearrangement links TRBV19 to TRBJ1-2, with TRBD1 as a possible D gene (5 bases). Germline lookup yields CDR1 LNHDA and CDR2 SQIVND (reference sequence). The length of the CDR3 is 14 residues. Trimming took off 1 base at V and 3 bases at J, with 9 bases between the two ends. The DNA for the CDR3 is TGTGCCAGTAGTATAGGCCGACAGTACTATGGCTACACCTTC. This encodes CASSIGRQYYGYTF.